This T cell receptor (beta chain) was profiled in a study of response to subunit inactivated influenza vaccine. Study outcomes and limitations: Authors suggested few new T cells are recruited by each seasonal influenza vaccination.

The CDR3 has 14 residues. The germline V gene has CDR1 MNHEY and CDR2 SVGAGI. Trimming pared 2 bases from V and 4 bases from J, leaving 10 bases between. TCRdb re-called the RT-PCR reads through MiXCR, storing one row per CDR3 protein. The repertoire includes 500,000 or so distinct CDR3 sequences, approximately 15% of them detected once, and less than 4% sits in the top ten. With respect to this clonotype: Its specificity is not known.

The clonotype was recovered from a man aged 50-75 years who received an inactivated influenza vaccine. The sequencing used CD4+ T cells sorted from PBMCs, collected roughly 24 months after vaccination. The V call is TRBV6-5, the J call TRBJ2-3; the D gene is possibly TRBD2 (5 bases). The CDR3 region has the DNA TGTGCCAGCAGTTACGATCTAGCTCCAGATACGCAGTATTTT. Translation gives CASSYDLAPDTQYF.